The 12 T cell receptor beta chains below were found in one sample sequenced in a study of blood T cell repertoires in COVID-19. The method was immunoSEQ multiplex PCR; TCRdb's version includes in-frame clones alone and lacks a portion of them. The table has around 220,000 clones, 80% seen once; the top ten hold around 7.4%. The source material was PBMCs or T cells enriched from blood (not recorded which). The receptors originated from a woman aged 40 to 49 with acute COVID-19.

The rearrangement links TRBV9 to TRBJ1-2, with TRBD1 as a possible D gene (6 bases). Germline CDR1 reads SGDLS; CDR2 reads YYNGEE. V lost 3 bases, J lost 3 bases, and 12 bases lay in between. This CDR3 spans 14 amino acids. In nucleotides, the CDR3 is TGTGCCAGCAGCGCCCTCCGACAGGACTATGGCTACACCTTC. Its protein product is CASSALRQDYGYTF. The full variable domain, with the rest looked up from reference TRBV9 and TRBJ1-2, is DSGVTQTPKHLITATGQRVTLRCSPRSGDLSVYWYQQSLDQGLQFLIQYYNGEERAKGNILERFSAQQFPDLHSELNLSSLELGDSALYFCASSALRQDYGYTFGSGTRLTVV.

The CDR3 sequence: CSARDFQEAFF. CDR3 nucleotide sequence: TGCAGTGCTAGAGATTTCCAGGAAGCTTTCTTT. The V gene is TRBV20-1, the J gene TRBJ1-1; D is uncertain. The CDR3 sequence is 11 residues long. Germline values: CDR1 DFQATT, CDR2 SNEGSKA (reference sequence). Trimming stripped 0 bases from V and 8 bases from J, with 7 bases between.

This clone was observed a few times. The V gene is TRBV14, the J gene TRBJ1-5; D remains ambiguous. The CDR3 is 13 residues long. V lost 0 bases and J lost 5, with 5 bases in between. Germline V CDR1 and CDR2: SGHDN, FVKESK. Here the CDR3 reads CASSQDLDQPQHF. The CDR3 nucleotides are TGTGCCAGCAGCCAAGATTTAGATCAGCCCCAGCATTTT.

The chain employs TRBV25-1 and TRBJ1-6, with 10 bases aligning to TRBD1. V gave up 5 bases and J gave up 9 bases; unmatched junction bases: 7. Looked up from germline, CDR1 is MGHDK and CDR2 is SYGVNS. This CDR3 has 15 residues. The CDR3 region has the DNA TGTGCCAGCAGTACCCCCGGGACAGGGGTTTCACCCCTCCACTTT. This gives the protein CASSTPGTGVSPLHF.

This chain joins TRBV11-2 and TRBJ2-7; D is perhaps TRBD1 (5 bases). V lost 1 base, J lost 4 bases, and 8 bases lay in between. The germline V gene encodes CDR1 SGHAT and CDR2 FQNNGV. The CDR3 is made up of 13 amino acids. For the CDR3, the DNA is TGTGCCAGCAGCTTAGCGGACAAGTACGAGCAGTACTTC. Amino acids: CASSLADKYEQYF.

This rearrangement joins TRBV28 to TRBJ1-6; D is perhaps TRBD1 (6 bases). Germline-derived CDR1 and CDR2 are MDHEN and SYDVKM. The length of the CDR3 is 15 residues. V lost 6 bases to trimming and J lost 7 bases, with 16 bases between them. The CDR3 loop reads CASSRVQGGNSPLHF. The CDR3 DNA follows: TGTGCCAGCAGCCGAGTACAGGGAGGGAATTCACCCCTCCACTTT.

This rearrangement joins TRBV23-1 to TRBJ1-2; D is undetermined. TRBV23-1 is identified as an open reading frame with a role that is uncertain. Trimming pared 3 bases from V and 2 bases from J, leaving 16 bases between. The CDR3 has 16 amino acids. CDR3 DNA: TGCGCCAGCAGTCATAGGAGGCGGGAGTCCAACTATGGCTACACCTTC. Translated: CASSHRRRESNYGYTF.

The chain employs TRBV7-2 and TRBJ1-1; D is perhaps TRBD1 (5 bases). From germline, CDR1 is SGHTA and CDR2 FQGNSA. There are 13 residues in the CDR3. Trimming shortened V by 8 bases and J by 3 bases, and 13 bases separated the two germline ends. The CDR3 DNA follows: TGTGCCAGCGGGTCGGGAGGGGACACTGAAGCTTTCTTT. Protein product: CASGSGGDTEAFF.

CDR3 sequence reads: CASSLGQVLRGEETQYF. As DNA, the CDR3 is TGTGCCAGCAGCCTCGGACAGGTCTTACGAGGGGAAGAGACCCAGTACTTC. The chain links TRBV11-2 to TRBJ2-5; 7 positions match TRBD1. Germline V CDR1 and CDR2: SGHAT, FQNNGV. CDR3 size: 17 residues. The trim removed 5 bases at V and 3 bases at J, leaving 15 bases unmatched.

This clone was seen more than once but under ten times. The DNA of the CDR3 is TGTGCCAGCAGCGTAAAGACAGGGATCGCCGGGGAGCTGTTTTTT. It yields the protein CASSVKTGIAGELFF. V usage is TRBV9 and J usage is TRBJ2-2; 7 bases line up with TRBD1. The germline V gene has CDR1 SGDLS and CDR2 YYNGEE. The CDR3 sequence is 15 residues long. V gave up 1 base and J gave up 6 bases; unmatched junction bases: 6.

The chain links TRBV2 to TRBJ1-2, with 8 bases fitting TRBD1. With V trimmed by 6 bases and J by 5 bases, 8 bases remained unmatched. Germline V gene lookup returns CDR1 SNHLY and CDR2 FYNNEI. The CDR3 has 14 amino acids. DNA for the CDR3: TGTGCCAGCAGGAAGACAGGGGTGGAGTATGGCTACACCTTC. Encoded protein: CASRKTGVEYGYTF.

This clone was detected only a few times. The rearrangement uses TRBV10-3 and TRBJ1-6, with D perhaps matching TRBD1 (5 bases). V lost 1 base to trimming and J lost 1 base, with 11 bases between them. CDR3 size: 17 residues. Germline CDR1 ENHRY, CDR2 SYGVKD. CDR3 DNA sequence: TGTGCCATCAGTGAGTTGCAGGGAGGGTCCTATAATTCACCCCTCCACTTT. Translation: CAISELQGGSYNSPLHF.